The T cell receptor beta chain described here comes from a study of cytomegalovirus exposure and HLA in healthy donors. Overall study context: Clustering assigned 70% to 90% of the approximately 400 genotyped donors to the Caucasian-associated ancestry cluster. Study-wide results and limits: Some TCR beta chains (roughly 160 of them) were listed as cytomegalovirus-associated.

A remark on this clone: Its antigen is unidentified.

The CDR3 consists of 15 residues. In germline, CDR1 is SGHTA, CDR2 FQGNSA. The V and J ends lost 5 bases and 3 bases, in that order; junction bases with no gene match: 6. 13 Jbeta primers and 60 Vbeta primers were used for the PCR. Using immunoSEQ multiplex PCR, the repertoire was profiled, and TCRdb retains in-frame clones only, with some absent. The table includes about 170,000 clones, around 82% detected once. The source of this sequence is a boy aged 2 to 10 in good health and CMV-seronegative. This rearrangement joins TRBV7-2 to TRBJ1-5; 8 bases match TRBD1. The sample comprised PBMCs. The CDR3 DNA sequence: TGTGCCAGCAGCCCGGGACAGGCGTTCAATCAGCCCCAGCATTTT. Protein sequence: CASSPGQAFNQPQHF.